The sequence of this T cell receptor (beta chain) was determined in a study of blood T cell repertoires in COVID-19. Study information: Acute-phase and convalescent COVID-19 samples originated in the United States, Italy and Spain. T cells, B-cell-depleted T cells, or PBMCs provided the cDNA or gDNA that served as material.

Under the authors' procedure: Counts of nucleated cells, estimated from reference gene primer amplification, were obtained. Sequencing was performed with immunoSEQ multiplex PCR; in TCRdb, only in-frame clones are kept and a portion is missing. V and J calls and clone size follow that table, whereas D and trimming were derived from the DNA. This sample carries about 120,000 clones, approximately 83% of them seen once, and the ten largest clones take 25% to 30%. The CDR3 extends over 14 amino acids. Per germline, CDR1 LNHDA and CDR2 SQIVND (reference sequence). J gave up 7 bases and V 5 bases, and 8 bases lay outside the gene matches.

The chain couples TRBV19 to TRBJ1-2; 9 bases fit TRBD1. The TCR sequence derives from a woman of 80 years or more with acute or convalescent COVID-19. The sample taken for sequencing was peripheral blood. CDR3 DNA sequence: TGTGCCAGTAGTCCGGACAGGGGTACCGGTGGCTACACCTTC. This gives the protein CASSPDRGTGGYTF.